This TCR beta chain was observed in a study of response to subunit inactivated influenza vaccine (dated by TCRdb to about 2018). Notes on the research overall: Deep quantitative T cell receptor repertoire profiling was used in the study to track responses to a trivalent subunit inactivated influenza vaccine.

What the work shows at the level of the full study, not this receptor alone: According to the authors, only a limited number of new T cells may be recruited by each seasonal influenza vaccination.

Libraries were constructed by RT-PCR. TCRdb lists the instrument as Illumina HiSeq 2500. TCRdb passed the public sequencing reads through fastp at Q25 and MiXCR, retaining productive beta sequences. Rows with a matching CDR3 protein are joined into one entry that keeps the most common DNA and genes. The sample has fewer than 600,000 distinct CDR3 sequences on record, about 7.2% of them singletons. About 12% of the sample lies in the top ten. In the germline V gene, CDR1 corresponds to KGHSH and CDR2 to LQKENI. V is pared back by 2 bases and J by 6 bases, with 8 bases lying between the germline termini. The CDR3 numbers 12 residues from cysteine through phenylalanine. Left in the record is the CDR3 DNA by itself, 36 bases read in frame from the first base. This clonotype was picked up many times. Its antigen is not yet known. One base away there is no much larger clone; base qualities are not given.

This receptor was obtained from a man in his fifties or sixties who received an inactivated influenza vaccine. Donor details come from another sample of the same person, matched by shared clones. This specimen was PBMCs from blood, taken less than 30 months after vaccination. The chain uses TRBV18 and TRBJ2-7, with the D gene too uncertain to name. Here is the DNA: TGTGCCAGCTCACCATACAGTTCCGAGCAGTACTTC. Its protein product is CASSPYSSEQYF.